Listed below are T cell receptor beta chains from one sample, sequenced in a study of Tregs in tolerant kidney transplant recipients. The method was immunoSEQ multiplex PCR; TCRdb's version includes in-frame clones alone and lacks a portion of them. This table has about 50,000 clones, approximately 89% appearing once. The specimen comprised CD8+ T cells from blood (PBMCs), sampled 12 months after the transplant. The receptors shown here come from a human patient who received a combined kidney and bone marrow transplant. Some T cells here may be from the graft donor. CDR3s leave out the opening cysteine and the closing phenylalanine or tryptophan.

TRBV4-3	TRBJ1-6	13	ASSQVGAGNSPLH
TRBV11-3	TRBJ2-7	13	ASSRAGTDTYEQY
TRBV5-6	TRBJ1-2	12	ASSLGAEIYGYT
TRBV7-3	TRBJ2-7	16	ASSFTLRGGKIFYEQY
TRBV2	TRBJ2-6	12	ATRVFSGANVLT
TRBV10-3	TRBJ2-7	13	AIRGGGGLVYEQY
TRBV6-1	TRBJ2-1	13	ASSEGAGGPNEQF
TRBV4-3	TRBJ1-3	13	ASSQATGFGNTIY
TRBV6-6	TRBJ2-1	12	ASSSTGYYNEQF
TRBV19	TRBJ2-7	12	ASSMMDSAYEQY
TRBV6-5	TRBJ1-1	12	ASVPQGYVGEAF
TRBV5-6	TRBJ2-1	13	ASSWGTSGRNEQF
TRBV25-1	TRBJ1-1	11	ASSEEVFTEAF
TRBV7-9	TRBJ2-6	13	ASSTRGRGANVLT
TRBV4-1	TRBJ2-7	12	ASSQGGTVREQY
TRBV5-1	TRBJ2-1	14	ASSPLGGASYNEQF
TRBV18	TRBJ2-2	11	ASSPPLTGELF
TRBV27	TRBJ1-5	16	ASSPNGVGGISIQPQH
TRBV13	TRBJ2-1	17	ASSLEGWAGGTFYNEQF
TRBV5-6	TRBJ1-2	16	ASSLWGLEDREPYGYT
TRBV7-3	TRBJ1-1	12	ASSLIGGAAEAF
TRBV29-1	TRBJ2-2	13	SVRLAGGNTGELF
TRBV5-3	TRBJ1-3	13	ARSLEGRAGNTIY
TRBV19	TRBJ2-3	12	ASSIDLAIGTQY
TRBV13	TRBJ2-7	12	ATDSGRADSEQY
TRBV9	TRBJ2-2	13	ASSPPAVGTGELF
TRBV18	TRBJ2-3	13	ASGRGETSTDTQY
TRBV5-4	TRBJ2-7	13	ASRPGQGAVYEQY
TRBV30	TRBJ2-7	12	AWSVGTPPYEQY
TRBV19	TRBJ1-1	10	ASRGHGTEAF
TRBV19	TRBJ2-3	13	ASSIELTSTDTQY
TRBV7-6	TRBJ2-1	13	ASSLVLGTDNEQF
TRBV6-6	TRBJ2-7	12	ASSYARGLYEQY
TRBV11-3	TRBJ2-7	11	ASSPAGGYEQY
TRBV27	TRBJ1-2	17	ASSTKPGQGAAYDYGYT
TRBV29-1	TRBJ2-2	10	SVRTGAGELF
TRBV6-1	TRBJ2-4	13	ASSESMSTLNIQY
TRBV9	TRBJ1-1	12	ASSVDRVEGEAF
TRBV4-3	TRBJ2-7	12	ASSPGASDYEQY
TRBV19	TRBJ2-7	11	ATREAGSYEQY
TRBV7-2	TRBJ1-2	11	ASSLWDRDGYT
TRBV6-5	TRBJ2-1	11	ASSSSGYNEQF